This paragraph reports one T cell receptor beta chain. CDR1 is SEHNR, CDR2 FQNEAQ, per germline (reference sequence). There are 17 residues in the CDR3. V was trimmed by 5 bases and J by 2 bases, leaving 22 bases between them. The data belong to a study of T cells in narcolepsy. The table came from immunoSEQ multiplex PCR; TCRdb's copy has only in-frame clones and leaves some out. This repertoire shows approximately 25,000 clones, about nine tenths found once; its top ten account for around 1.1%. The chain has TRBV7-9 and TRBJ2-7; D may be TRBD2 (5 bases). The specimen was CD45RA- memory CD4+ T cells from PBMCs. The origin of this receptor is a human donor with narcolepsy. CDR3 amino acids: CASSGMIRGASTYEQYF. The CDR3 DNA follows: TGTGCCAGCAGCGGAATGATACGGGGAGCTTCTACCTACGAGCAGTACTTC.